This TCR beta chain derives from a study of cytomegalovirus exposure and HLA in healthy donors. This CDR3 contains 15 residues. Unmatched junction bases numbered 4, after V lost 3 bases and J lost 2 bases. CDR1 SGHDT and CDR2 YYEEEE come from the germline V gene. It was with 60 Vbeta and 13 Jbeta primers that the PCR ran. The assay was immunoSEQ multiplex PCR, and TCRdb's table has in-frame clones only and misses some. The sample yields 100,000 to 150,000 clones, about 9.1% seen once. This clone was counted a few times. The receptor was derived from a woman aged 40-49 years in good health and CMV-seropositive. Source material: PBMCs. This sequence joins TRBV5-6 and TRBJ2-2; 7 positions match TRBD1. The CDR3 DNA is TGTGCCAGCAGCTCGGGACAGAGAAACACCGGGGAGCTGTTTTTT. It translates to CASSSGQRNTGELFF.